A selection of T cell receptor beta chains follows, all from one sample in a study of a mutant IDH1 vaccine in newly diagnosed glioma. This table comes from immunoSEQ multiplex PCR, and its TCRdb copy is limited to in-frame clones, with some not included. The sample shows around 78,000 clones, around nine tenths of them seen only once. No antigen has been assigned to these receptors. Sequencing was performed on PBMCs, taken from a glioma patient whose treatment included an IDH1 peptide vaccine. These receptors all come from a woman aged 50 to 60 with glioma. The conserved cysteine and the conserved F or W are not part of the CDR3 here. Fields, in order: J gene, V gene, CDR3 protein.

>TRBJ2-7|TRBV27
ASSGGTSAVSSGEQY
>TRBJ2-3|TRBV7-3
ASSLIAPDTQY
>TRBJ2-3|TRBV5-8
ASSLTSDRTDTQY
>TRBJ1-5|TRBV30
AWSVLGLNQPQH
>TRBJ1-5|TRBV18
ASSQGQGGNNQPQH
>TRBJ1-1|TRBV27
ASSLRENRNTEAF
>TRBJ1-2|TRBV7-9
ASSLETGIYGYT
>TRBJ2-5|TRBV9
ASSGRGLLGETQY
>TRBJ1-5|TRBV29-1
SVPGTGGLDQPQH
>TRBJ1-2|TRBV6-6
ASTLNGGGEGGYT
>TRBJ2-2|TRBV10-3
AISPGQGAVGELF
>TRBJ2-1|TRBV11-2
ASSKLVGRGNEQF
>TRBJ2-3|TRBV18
ASSPGLAGDTQY
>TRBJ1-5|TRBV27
ASSWGSGNQPQH
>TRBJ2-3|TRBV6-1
ASSRGRRDTQY
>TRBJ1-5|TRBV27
ASSSNVGQFYNQPQH
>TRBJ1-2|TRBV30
AWSVKGTYGYT
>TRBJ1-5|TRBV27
ASSRGGQGGNQPQH
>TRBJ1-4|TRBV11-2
ASSRRQGPREKLF
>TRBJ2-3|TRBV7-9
ASSLKRGYTDTQY
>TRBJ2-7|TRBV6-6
ASSHRPGGYEQY
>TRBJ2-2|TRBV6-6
ASIVSGSGGELF
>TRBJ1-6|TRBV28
ASSNRVINSPLH
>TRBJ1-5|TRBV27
ASGTINQPQH
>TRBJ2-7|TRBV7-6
ASSPGQGAEQY
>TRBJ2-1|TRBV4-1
ASSQPGRYNEQF
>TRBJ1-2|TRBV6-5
ASSYGVGYGYT
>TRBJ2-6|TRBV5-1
ASSNYAGASGANVLT
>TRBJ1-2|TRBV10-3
AIRPEGVGGYT
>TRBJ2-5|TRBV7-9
ASSFKGGPQETQY
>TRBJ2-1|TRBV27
ASLGWGNEQF
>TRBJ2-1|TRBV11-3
ASSLAGGYNEQF
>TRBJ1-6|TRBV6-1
ATATGGGGSPLH
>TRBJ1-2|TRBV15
ATSRVLLQGAGGYT
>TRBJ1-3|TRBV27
ASSLQGGGNTIY
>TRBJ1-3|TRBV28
ASSIGTGTSGNTIY
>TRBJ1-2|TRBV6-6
ASSQDPNYGYT
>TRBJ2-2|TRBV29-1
SAETGRRGELF
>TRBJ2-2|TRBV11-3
ASSPSDRGNWTGELF
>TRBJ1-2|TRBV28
ASSVIGGYGYT
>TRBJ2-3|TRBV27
ASSPGRTQY
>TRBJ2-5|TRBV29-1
SVDREIKTQY
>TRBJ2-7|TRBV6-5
ASSHRPGGYEQY
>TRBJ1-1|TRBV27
ASSLGRLNTEAF
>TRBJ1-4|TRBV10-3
AISEGKGDEKLF
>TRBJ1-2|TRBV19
ASTWTGGDYGYT
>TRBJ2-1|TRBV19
ASRLAGGSYNEQF
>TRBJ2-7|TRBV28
ASSGLDTPSSYEQY
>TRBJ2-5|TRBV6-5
ASTPQGRETQY
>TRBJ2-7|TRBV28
ASRTGYEQY
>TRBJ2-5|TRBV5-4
ASSLIASQETQY
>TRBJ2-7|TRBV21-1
ASSAFWTSGSPYEQY
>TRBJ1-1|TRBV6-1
ASSEGRWVRNTEAF
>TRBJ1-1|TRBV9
ASSPSPNTEAF
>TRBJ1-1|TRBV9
ASSVSGTEAF